The 23 T cell receptor beta chains presented below share a single source sample, sequenced in a study of human T cells and chemical hapten exposure. TCRdb ran MiXCR on the RACE reads and lists one entry per CDR3 protein. The sample has roughly 120,000 distinct CDR3 sequences; about a tenth are singletons. Time point of the sample: patch test 2, 6 weeks after DPC sensitization. Treatment reported: therapeutic diphenylcyclopropenone sensitization with weekly scalp DPC. This specimen consisted of whole blood, obtained in connection with sensitization to the hapten diphenylcyclopropenone (DPC). The receptors here all came from a woman aged 40 to 50 with alopecia areata. Some clones in this sample may be carry-over from other donors' samples.

This clonotype was found once. This sequence joins TRBV7-2 and TRBJ2-7, with 7 nucleotides matching TRBD1. Germline V gives CDR1 SGHTA, CDR2 FQGNSA. V lost 4 bases and J lost 3; bases outside the gene matches: 36. This CDR3 contains 24 residues. The chain's CDR3 is CASSSPPGQRAPDDPGRPYYEQYF. The DNA for the CDR3 is TGTGCCAGCAGCTCCCCACCGGGACAGAGGGCGCCGGACGATCCGGGGAGACCGTACTACGAGCAGTACTTC.

The rearrangement links TRBV7-2 to TRBJ2-4, with D possibly being TRBD1 (6 bases). The CDR3 contains 12 residues. The V gene lost 5 bases and the J gene lost 6 bases, with 8 bases spanning the gap. The germline V gene has CDR1 SGHTA and CDR2 FQGNSA. The CDR3 DNA is TGTGCCAGCAGCCTGGACAGAAACATTCAGTACTTC. Translating it yields CASSLDRNIQYF. The full variable domain, with the rest looked up from reference TRBV7-2 and TRBJ2-4, is GAGVSQSPSNKVTEKGKDVELRCDPISGHTALYWYRQSLGQGLEFLIYFQGNSAPDKSGLPSDRFSAERTGGSVSTLTIQRTQQEDSAVYLCASSLDRNIQYFGAGTRLSVL.

The chain employs TRBV19 and TRBJ1-5; D may be TRBD1 (5 bases). The germline CDR1 and CDR2 sequences are LNHDA and SQIVND (reference sequence). This CDR3 has 14 residues. Trimming removed 7 bases at V and 2 bases at J, with 12 bases between. The CDR3 coding sequence is TGTGCCAGTACGGCGGGCAGGGGCAATCAGCCCCAGCATTTT. Its protein is CASTAGRGNQPQHF.

This clonotype has ten or more counts. This sequence joins TRBV7-9 and TRBJ2-4; D perhaps matches TRBD2 (5 bases). Trimming shortened V by 1 base and J by 1 base, and 11 bases separated the two germline ends. The germline CDR1 and CDR2 sequences are SEHNR and FQNEAQ (reference sequence). CDR3 length equals 16 residues. In DNA, the CDR3 is TGTGCCAGCAGCTTAGGCCTAGCAAGGGCCAAAAACATTCAGTACTTC. Translation gives CASSLGLARAKNIQYF. Filled out from reference TRBV7-9 and TRBJ2-4, the complete variable domain reads DTGVSQNPRHKITKRGQNVTFRCDPISEHNRLYWYRQTLGQGPEFLTYFQNEAQLEKSRLLSDRFSAERPKGSFSTLEIQRTEQGDSAMYLCASSLGLARAKNIQYFGAGTRLSVL.

The table lists this clonotype with a few counts. V gene TRBV9 combines with J gene TRBJ2-3; no firm D call. This CDR3 contains 12 residues. V was cut by 3 bases and J by 14 bases, with 16 bases left in between. CDR1 and CDR2 from the germline V gene are SGDLS and YYNGEE. CDR3 in amino acids: CASSAGIGPPYF. The DNA for the CDR3 is TGTGCCAGCAGCGCTGGGATCGGCCCTCCGTATTTT.

This clonotype was picked up a small number of times. The chain links TRBV10-2 to TRBJ2-7, with a weak D call TRBD2 (5 bases). V was trimmed by 3 bases and J by 0 bases, leaving 12 bases between them. The CDR3 loop spans 15 amino acids. Germline values: CDR1 WSHSY, CDR2 SAAADI. CDR3: CASSDRGSTSYEQYF. CDR3 bases: TGCGCCAGCAGTGATAGAGGGTCAACCTCCTACGAGCAGTACTTC.

This clonotype was observed a few times. The chain links TRBV6-5 to TRBJ1-3; 8 bases are shared with TRBD1. Germline trimming cut 6 bases from V and 4 bases from J; bases unmatched to any gene: 5. CDR1 MNHEY and CDR2 SVGAGI come from the germline V gene. The CDR3 contains 14 residues. The CDR3 nucleotides are TGTGCCAGCAGCGCAGGGGGCCCGGGAAACACCATATATTTT. It is translated as CASSAGGPGNTIYF.

This clonotype showed up just a few times. The CDR3 bases are TGTGCCAGCAGCCAAGATATACGGGGAGGAAAGACCCAGTACTTC. Translation: CASSQDIRGGKTQYF. The chain carries TRBV14 and TRBJ2-5; possibly TRBD2 for D (6 bases). The CDR3 has 15 amino acids. Deletions cut 0 bases from V and 6 bases from J, with 14 bases between. Looked up from germline, CDR1 is SGHDN and CDR2 is FVKESK.

This clonotype was recorded at least ten times. V gene TRBV25-1 combines with J gene TRBJ1-5; D not certain. The CDR3 has 13 residues. Trimming cost V 0 bases and J 0 bases, with 0 bases left between them. Germline values: CDR1 MGHDK, CDR2 SYGVNS. In DNA form, the CDR3 reads TGTGCCAGCAGTGAATATAGCAATCAGCCCCAGCATTTT. The encoded protein is CASSEYSNQPQHF.

This clonotype appeared a few times. This chain connects TRBV5-1 to TRBJ2-1, with a tentative D call TRBD2 (6 bases). Germline lookup yields CDR1 SGHRS and CDR2 YFSETQ. Trimming left V 0 bases short and J 7 bases short, with 14 bases between. The CDR3 sequence is 15 residues long. For the CDR3, the DNA is TGCGCCAGCAGCTTGGATCGAGCGGGTCGAAATGAGCAGTTCTTC. It codes for CASSLDRAGRNEQFF.

This clonotype was seen repeatedly, ten times or more. The gene calls are TRBV12-3 or TRBV12-4 and TRBJ1-2; TRBD1 agrees at 7 bases. The CDR3 is made up of 14 amino acids. The ends lost 3 bases at V and 6 bases at J; junction bases unmatched: 7. The CDR3 bases are TGTGCCAGCAGTTTGTGGGCAGGGGGGAATGGCTACACCTTC. It is translated as CASSLWAGGNGYTF.

The table lists this clonotype with a few counts. The chain couples TRBV2 to TRBJ2-1; TRBD2 matches 12 bases. The V and J ends lost 10 bases and 9 bases, in that order; junction bases with no gene match: 13. Germline-derived CDR1 and CDR2 are SNHLY and FYNNEI. This CDR3 is 15 amino acids long. CDR3: CATEPLAGGQGEQFF. DNA for the CDR3: TGTGCCACCGAACCTCTAGCGGGGGGGCAGGGTGAGCAGTTCTTC.

This sequence joins TRBV7-2 and TRBJ2-3, with 10 bases fitting TRBD2. The J segment lost 8 bases and the V segment lost 5 bases, leaving 16 bases of the junction unmatched. This CDR3 region has 17 residues. CDR1 is SGHTA and CDR2 is FQGNSA in the germline V gene. The DNA for the CDR3 is TGTGCCAGCAGCACCCCTCCCGGGACTAGCGCACTGGGTACGCAGTATTTT. Protein product: CASSTPPGTSALGTQYF.

In this sample, this clonotype turned up many times. This chain connects TRBV6-6 to TRBJ2-7; 9 bases fit TRBD1. With 10 bases clipped from V and 1 base from J, the junction kept 5 bases outside the gene matches. This CDR3 has 13 amino acids. The germline gives CDR1 MNHNY, CDR2 SVGAGI (reference sequence). The CDR3 reads CAISGTGSYEQYF. The CDR3 DNA sequence: TGTGCCATCTCCGGGACAGGGTCCTACGAGCAGTACTTC.

This clonotype was recorded a few times. V is TRBV6-6 and J is TRBJ2-4, with 7 bases matching TRBD1. Germline trimming cut 2 bases from V and 3 bases from J; bases unmatched to any gene: 10. Germline CDR1 reads MNHNY; CDR2 reads SVGAGI (reference sequence). The CDR3 covers 17 residues. CDR3: CASSYETTGFIKNIQYF. The CDR3 nucleotides are TGTGCCAGCAGTTACGAAACGACAGGGTTTATCAAAAACATTCAGTACTTC.

This clonotype was seen many times. This chain joins TRBV6-5 and TRBJ2-3, with TRBD1 matching over 7 bases. The CDR3 covers 15 residues. CDR1 is MNHEY, CDR2 SVGAGI, per germline. V dropped 5 bases and J dropped 2; count of bases not matched to a gene: 7. The CDR3 loop is CASSRRDRDTDTQYF. The DNA of the CDR3 is TGTGCCAGCAGTCGTAGAGACAGGGACACAGATACGCAGTATTTT.

This clonotype was observed many times. The chain joins TRBV7-9 to TRBJ2-3; TRBD1 or TRBD2 may be the D gene (6 bases each). Germline V gene sequence: CDR1 SEHNR, CDR2 FQNEAQ (reference sequence). V dropped 8 bases and J dropped 4 bases, with 28 bases sitting between them. CDR3 size: 18 residues. The CDR3 loop is CASAPGEVLRRHPDTQYF. The CDR3 nucleotides read TGTGCCAGCGCCCCAGGGGAGGTACTCCGACGTCATCCAGATACGCAGTATTTT.

The chain uses TRBV6-2 or TRBV6-3 and TRBJ1-2; D is ambiguous. Germline lookup yields CDR1 MNHEY and CDR2 SVGEGT. V was trimmed by 6 bases and J by 4 bases, leaving 12 bases between them. This CDR3 has 13 amino acids. CDR3 residues: CASSPDGLYGYTF. Written as DNA, the CDR3 is TGTGCCAGCAGCCCGGACGGGCTCTATGGCTACACCTTC.

The sample holds a few counts of this clonotype. The chain employs TRBV7-2 and TRBJ1-2; maybe TRBD1 (6 bases). V was shortened by 5 bases and J by 4 bases, with 14 bases between the two germline ends. The CDR3 totals 14 residues. CDR1 is SGHTA, CDR2 FQGNSA, per germline. CDR3 DNA: TGTGCCAGCAGCAGGCCGGGGGGCTCCTATGGCTACACCTTC. Protein sequence: CASSRPGGSYGYTF.

The gene calls are TRBV20-1 and TRBJ2-5; D is uncertain. CDR3 length: 14 residues. V was shortened by 3 bases and J by 1 base, with 12 bases between the two germline ends. Per germline, CDR1 DFQATT and CDR2 SNEGSKA (reference sequence). In DNA form, the CDR3 reads TGCAGTGCTAGCATCGGCCTAGGCCAAGAGACCCAGTACTTC. Its protein is CSASIGLGQETQYF.

The sample holds many counts of this clonotype. The chain is built from TRBV5-1 and TRBJ2-1; D remains ambiguous. Looked up from germline, CDR1 is SGHRS and CDR2 is YFSETQ. There are 14 residues in the CDR3. Trimming stripped 0 bases from V and 3 bases from J, with 7 bases between. This CDR3 is CASSLEANYNEQFF. The CDR3 DNA reads as TGCGCCAGCAGCTTGGAAGCTAACTACAATGAGCAGTTCTTC.

This clonotype was found a few times. V and J are TRBV7-2 and TRBJ2-1, with D possibly being TRBD2 (5 bases). The CDR3 loop spans 15 amino acids. Germline CDR1 is SGHTA and CDR2 is FQGNSA. V lost 6 bases, J lost 1 base, and 13 bases lay in between. The CDR3 DNA reads TGTGCCAGCAGTCCAGAGAGGGCTTCCTACAATGAGCAGTTCTTC. This sequence encodes CASSPERASYNEQFF.

This clonotype was detected ten times or more. The gene calls are TRBV20-1 and TRBJ1-5; the D gene is possibly TRBD1 (6 bases). Germline assignment: CDR1 DFQATT and CDR2 SNEGSKA (reference sequence). The CDR3 contains 14 residues. The ends were cut back, 3 bases at V and 4 bases at J, with 13 bases in the middle. The CDR3 sequence is CSARGTPANQPQHF. The DNA for the CDR3 is TGCAGTGCTAGGGGGACACCAGCAAATCAGCCCCAGCATTTT.